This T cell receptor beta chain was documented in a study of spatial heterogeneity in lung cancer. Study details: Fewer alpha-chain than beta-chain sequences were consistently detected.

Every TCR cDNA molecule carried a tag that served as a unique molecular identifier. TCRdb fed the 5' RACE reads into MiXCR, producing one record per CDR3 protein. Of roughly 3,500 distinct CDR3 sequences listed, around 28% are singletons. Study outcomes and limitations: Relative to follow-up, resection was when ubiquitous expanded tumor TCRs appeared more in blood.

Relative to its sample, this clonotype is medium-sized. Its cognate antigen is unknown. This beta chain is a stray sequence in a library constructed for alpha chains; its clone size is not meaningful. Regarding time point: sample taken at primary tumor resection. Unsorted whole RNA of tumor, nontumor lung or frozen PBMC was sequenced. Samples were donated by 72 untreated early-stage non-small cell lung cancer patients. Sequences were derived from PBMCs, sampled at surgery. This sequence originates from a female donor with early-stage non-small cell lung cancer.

CDR3 DNA: TGTGCCAGCAGCCTCGGGACTAGCGGGAGAATAGGGAATGAGCAGTTCTTC. It yields the protein CASSLGTSGRIGNEQFF. The chain combines TRBV7-3 with TRBJ2-1, with 14 bases matching TRBD2. With 5 bases clipped from V and 7 bases from J, the junction kept 10 bases outside the gene matches. The CDR3 covers 17 residues. Per the germline V gene, CDR1 is SGHTA and CDR2 is FQGTGA.